This is a list of T cell receptor beta chains from one sample in a study of T-cell memory formation after mild COVID-19. Via MiXCR, TCRdb re-called the 5' RACE reads, giving one row per CDR3 protein. Of around 440,000 distinct CDR3 sequences detected, 18% appear once; the ten largest clones hold 9% to 15%. The sequencing sample was made of PBMCs or a T cell subset sorted from them (not recorded which). All receptors derive from an adult woman who had mild COVID-19 (a few samples of this study predate the infection). Cell type and time point are not known. The CDR3 runs from the conserved cysteine through the conserved F or W. Each record gives: J gene, V gene, clone size, CDR3 protein. Not every row has a clone size; where given, it reads once, few, many or a size class.

TRBJ2-1 TRBV5-5 many CASCYGLAGYNEQFF
TRBJ1-5 TRBV28 few CASALGGVQPQHF
TRBJ1-1 TRBV6-5 - CASSIGTEAFF
TRBJ2-7 TRBV5-1 - CASSLESSGRADEQYF
TRBJ2-7 TRBV5-1 - CASIPRNEQYF
TRBJ2-7 TRBV10-3 - CAIGQAGYEQYF
TRBJ2-7 TRBV11-3 few CASSLDRIRYEQYF
TRBJ2-1 TRBV7-6 - CASSPNTVPSGHYNEQFF
TRBJ1-2 TRBV20-1 - CSAGEQGRLGYTF
TRBJ2-2 TRBV11-2 - CASSFPSGEAWELFF
TRBJ1-6 TRBV29-1 few CSVSTGGGYNSPLHF
TRBJ1-5 TRBV19 few CASSWTGTVNQPQHF
TRBJ2-3 TRBV6-2/TRBV6-3 - CASNGIAGGPRDTQYF
TRBJ2-1 TRBV4-1 - CASSQLLADYNEQFF
TRBJ1-1 TRBV12-3/TRBV12-4 few CASSFDLYTEAFF
TRBJ2-7 TRBV27 - CASSRLSGTSILGEQYF
TRBJ2-5 TRBV9 few CASSVNGLGETQYF
TRBJ1-6 TRBV4-1 - CASSQPTGDNSPLHF